This T cell receptor beta chain stems from a study of T cells in Graves' hyperthyroidism and ophthalmopathy. Clinical Activity Scores of at least 3, NOSPECS grades of at least 4 and durations under 3 months characterized ophthalmopathy patients. PBMCs were obtained from approximately 9.2 ml fresh peripheral blood. CDR3 length equals 15 residues. Germline CDR1 and CDR2: SNHLY and FYNNEI. The V and J ends lost 3 bases and 4 bases respectively, with 15 bases between them. This clonotype was seen many times. The antigen remains undetermined. Study-wide findings and caveats: Through a model of 13 V-J features, ophthalmopathy was separated from stable hyperthyroidism.

Amplification yielded TCR beta CDR3 regions, with RNA transcripts as the source. The HTBI primer set drove a first-round RT-PCR of the TCR CDR3. TCRdb used MiXCR to reprocess the multiplex PCR reads, holding one entry per CDR3 protein. Of a few hundred thousand distinct CDR3 sequences listed, about 16% were seen once; the top ten hold 25% to 30%. What was sequenced was blood. The chain recombines TRBV2 with TRBJ1-1; a weak D match, TRBD1 (5 bases). The TCR comes from a woman aged 25 to 39 with Graves' ophthalmopathy. The CDR3 protein is CASSDLGGGSTEAFF. Written as DNA, the CDR3 is TGTGCCAGCAGTGATCTGGGGGGGGGTTCCACTGAAGCTTTCTTT.